The present T cell receptor beta chain was sequenced within a study of T-cell reconstitution after alpha-beta-depleted transplantation in children. There are many counts of this clonotype. In germline, CDR1 is SGHVS, CDR2 FNYEAQ. J lost 0 bases, V lost 5 bases, and 6 bases had no gene match. This CDR3 is 18 amino acids long. Using unique molecular identifiers, the investigators prepared the TCRbeta library. Each CDR3 protein gets one entry after TCRdb re-called the PCR reads with MiXCR. The sample has about 180,000 distinct CDR3 sequences; more than 9.5% are singletons. J is TRBJ2-1 and V is TRBV7-6, with 14 bases aligning to TRBD2. The sequence was collected from a boy younger than 10 with acute myeloid leukemia, due to receive a stem cell transplant. This material consisted of PBMCs, taken before TCRalphabeta/CD19-depleted stem cell transplant. CDR3 sequence reads: CASSRGLAGAGSYNEQFF. The CDR3 nucleotides read TGTGCCAGCAGCCGGGGACTAGCGGGAGCCGGCTCCTACAATGAGCAGTTCTTC.